The entry below gives a single TCR beta chain sequence along with its context. The antigen is unknown. These data originate in a study of cytomegalovirus exposure and HLA in healthy donors. Study-wide findings and caveats: Most of the TCR beta V segments (in an earlier analysis) were productive either about 87% or about 30% of the time.

Amplification used 60 Vbeta primers and 13 Jbeta primers. Repertoires were generated with immunoSEQ multiplex PCR, while TCRdb's copy carries only in-frame clones and drops some. The table lists about 170,000 clones, 71% of them singletons. Germline assignment: CDR1 SGDLS and CDR2 YYNGEE. There are 15 residues in the CDR3. Trimming removed 4 bases at V and 2 bases at J, with 15 bases between. The chain employs TRBV9 and TRBJ1-2; D not resolved. This clonotype originated in a girl aged 5-17 years in good health and CMV-seronegative. Material: PBMCs. The CDR3: CASSPRRTENYGYTF. CDR3 bases: TGTGCCAGCAGCCCCCGCCGAACAGAGAACTATGGCTACACCTTC.